These 8 T cell receptor beta chains originate from one sample sequenced in a study of cytomegalovirus exposure and HLA in healthy donors. The study ran its PCR with 60 Vbeta and 13 Jbeta primers. TCRdb keeps only in-frame clones here, not all; method: immunoSEQ multiplex PCR. The repertoire includes around 170,000 clones, 80% of them detected once, and 1% sits in the top ten. The sequencing sample was made of PBMCs. All receptors come from a woman aged 45-65 years in good health and CMV-seropositive.

The V call is TRBV14, the J call TRBJ1-4, with unresolved D. The CDR3 length is 16 residues. Germline V gene lookup returns CDR1 SGHDN and CDR2 FVKESK. Trimming left V 4 bases short and J 3 bases short, with 15 bases between. CDR3 in amino acids: CASSPISRRANEKLFF. CDR3 sequence (DNA): TGTGCCAGCAGCCCCATCAGCAGGAGGGCTAATGAAAAACTGTTTTTT.

The chain couples TRBV5-8 to TRBJ2-7; possible D gene TRBD1, 5 bases. This CDR3 is built from 14 residues. V shed 5 bases and J shed 4 bases, with 16 bases lying between them. Germline assignment: CDR1 SGHTS and CDR2 YDEGEE. CDR3 loop: CASRNRLRRYEQYF. Written as DNA, the CDR3 is TGTGCCAGCAGGAACAGGTTGAGGCGGTACGAGCAGTACTTC.

The table lists this clone with a few counts. This sequence joins TRBV5-1 and TRBJ2-3; 11 bases match TRBD2. CDR3 length: 14 residues. V lost 6 bases, J lost 1 base, and 1 base stayed unmatched. The germline CDR1 and CDR2 sequences are SGHRS and YFSETQ. Here the CDR3 DNA reads TGCGCCAGCAAACTAGCGGGGGGCACAGATACGCAGTATTTT. Translating it yields CASKLAGGTDTQYF. The full variable domain, rest sourced from reference TRBV5-1 and TRBJ2-3, is KAGVTQTPRYLIKTRGQQVTLSCSPISGHRSVSWYQQTPGQGLQFLFEYFSETQRNKGNFPGRFSGRQFSNSRSEMNVSTLELGDSALYLCASKLAGGTDTQYFGPGTRLTVL.

The genes are TRBV7-9 and TRBJ2-3, with a possible D match to TRBD2 (6 bases). Germline V gene sequence: CDR1 SEHNR, CDR2 FQNEAQ (reference sequence). Trimming removed 3 bases from V and 2 bases from J, with 12 bases in between. This CDR3 has 15 amino acids. The CDR3, as DNA: TGTGCCAGCAGCTTTCTCGGGACTCACACAGATACGCAGTATTTT. Its protein product is CASSFLGTHTDTQYF.

J is TRBJ1-1 and V is TRBV7-2; D remains ambiguous. This CDR3 spans 13 amino acids. The germline gives CDR1 SGHTA, CDR2 FQGNSA. V lost 2 bases to trimming and J lost 3 bases, with 7 bases between them. This CDR3 reads CASSLQAYTEAFF. The CDR3 nucleotides are TGTGCCAGCAGCTTACAGGCCTACACTGAAGCTTTCTTT.

The chain uses TRBV10-3 and TRBJ1-2; weak D call: TRBD1 (6 bases). CDR3 length: 15 amino acids. Germline V CDR1 and CDR2: ENHRY, SYGVKD. V was clipped by 5 bases and J by 4 bases, with 17 bases between them. CDR3: CAISQQGEVSYGYTF. In DNA, the CDR3 is TGTGCCATCAGTCAACAGGGTGAGGTGAGCTATGGCTACACCTTC.

The rearrangement links TRBV2 to TRBJ2-1; a weak D match, TRBD2 (5 bases). The germline V gene has CDR1 SNHLY and CDR2 FYNNEI. The CDR3 runs to 15 residues. V lost 1 base and J lost 4, with 11 bases in between. As DNA, the CDR3 is TGTGCCAGCAGTGAAGAGGCTAGCACGTACAATGAGCAGTTCTTC. Amino acid sequence: CASSEEASTYNEQFF.

In this sample, this clone turned up once. The CDR3 region has the DNA TGTGCCAGCAGTGAAGCTCAGAGGGCAGCTTTCTTT. Translation gives CASSEAQRAAFF. The J gene is TRBJ1-1, the V gene TRBV6-1; D not certain. Per the germline V gene, CDR1 is MNHNS and CDR2 is SASEGT. The V gene lost 0 bases and the J gene lost 10 bases, with 9 bases spanning the gap. The CDR3 runs 12 residues.